The entry below gives a single TCR beta chain sequence along with its context. As handled by the study authors: Estimation of nucleated cell counts relied on the amplification of reference gene primers. This table comes from immunoSEQ multiplex PCR, and its TCRdb copy is limited to in-frame clones, with some not included. V, J and clone size derive from that table, while D and trimming were established from the DNA sequence. The table includes about 340,000 clones, around 80% detected once. This specimen comes from a study of blood T cell repertoires in COVID-19. Turning to the study itself: Collection of acute and convalescent COVID-19 samples took place in the United States, Italy and Spain. T cells, B-cell-depleted T cells, or PBMCs supplied cDNA or gDNA.

Germline values: CDR1 SGHVS, CDR2 FQNEAQ. The CDR3 is 15 amino acids. Trimming removed 4 bases from V and 4 bases from J; junction bases left unmatched: 8. The specimen sequenced was peripheral blood. The TCR was taken from a man aged 30 to 45 with active or convalescent COVID-19. The genes are TRBV7-8 and TRBJ2-5; 8 bases are shared with TRBD2. CDR3 nucleotide sequence: TGTGCCAGCAGCTCAGCGGGAGTGGGGTTAGAGACCCAGTACTTC. Translated: CASSSAGVGLETQYF.